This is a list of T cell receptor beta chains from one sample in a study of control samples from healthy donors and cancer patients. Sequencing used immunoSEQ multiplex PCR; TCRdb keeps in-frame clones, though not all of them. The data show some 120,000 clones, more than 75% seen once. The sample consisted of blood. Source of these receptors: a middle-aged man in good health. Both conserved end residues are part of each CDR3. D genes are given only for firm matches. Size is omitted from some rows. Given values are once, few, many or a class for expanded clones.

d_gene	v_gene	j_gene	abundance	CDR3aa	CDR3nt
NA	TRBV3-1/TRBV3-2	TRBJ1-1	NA	CASSQAAANTEAFF	TGTGCCAGCAGCCAAGCAGCGGCTAACACTGAAGCTTTCTTT
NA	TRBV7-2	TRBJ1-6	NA	CASSLVGSYNSPLHF	TGTGCCAGCAGCTTAGTAGGCTCCTATAATTCACCCCTCCACTTT
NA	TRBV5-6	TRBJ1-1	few	CASSLEVGRIGTEAFF	TGTGCCAGCAGCTTGGAAGTGGGCAGGATAGGCACTGAAGCTTTCTTT
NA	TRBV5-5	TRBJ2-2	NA	CASSSFSLTGELFF	TGTGCCAGCAGCTCCTTCTCCCTAACCGGGGAGCTGTTTTTT
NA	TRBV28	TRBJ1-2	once	CASSLRRTVNYGYTF	TGTGCCAGCAGTTTGAGGAGGACGGTGAACTATGGCTACACCTTC
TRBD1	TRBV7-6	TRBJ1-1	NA	CASTPGQGAPNTEAFF	TGTGCCAGCACTCCGGGACAGGGGGCCCCGAACACTGAAGCTTTCTTT
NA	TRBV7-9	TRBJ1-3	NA	CASSSSSRNTIYF	TGTGCCAGCAGCTCGTCCTCAAGAAACACCATATATTTT
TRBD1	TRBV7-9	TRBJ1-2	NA	CASSLVGDSAYGYTF	TGTGCCAGCAGCCTGGTGGGGGACAGCGCCTATGGCTACACCTTC
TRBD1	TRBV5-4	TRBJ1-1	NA	CASSQPTGSSEAFF	TGTGCCAGCAGTCAACCGACAGGGTCAAGTGAAGCTTTCTTT
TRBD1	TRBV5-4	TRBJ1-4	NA	CASSTGQRDEKLFF	TGTGCCAGCAGCACGGGACAGAGGGATGAAAAACTGTTTTTT
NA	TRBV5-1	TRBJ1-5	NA	CARSLGGAEQPQHF	TGCGCCCGCAGCTTGGGGGGGGCGGAGCAGCCCCAGCATTTT
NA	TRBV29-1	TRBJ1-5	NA	CSVSRGSGQQPQHF	TGCAGCGTATCCAGGGGCTCAGGGCAACAGCCCCAGCATTTT
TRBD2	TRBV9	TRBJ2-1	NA	CASSPYSGGDNEQFF	TGTGCCAGCAGCCCTTATAGCGGGGGGGACAATGAGCAGTTCTTC
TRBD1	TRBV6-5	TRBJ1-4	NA	CASGGQGGEKLFF	TGTGCCAGCGGGGGACAGGGGGGTGAAAAACTGTTTTTT
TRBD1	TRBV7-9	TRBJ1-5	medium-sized	CASSPGDRASNQPQHF	TGTGCCAGCAGCCCCGGGGACAGGGCGAGCAATCAGCCCCAGCATTTT
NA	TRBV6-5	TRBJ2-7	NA	CASSYSLAYEQYF	TGTGCCAGCAGTTACTCATTGGCCTACGAGCAGTACTTC
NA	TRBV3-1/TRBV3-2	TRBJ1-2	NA	CASSPSRGTNYGYTF	TGTGCCAGCAGCCCATCTCGGGGTACTAACTATGGCTACACCTTC
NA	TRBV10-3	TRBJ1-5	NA	CAISESGWSNQPQHF	TGTGCCATCAGTGAGTCCGGGTGGAGCAATCAGCCCCAGCATTTT
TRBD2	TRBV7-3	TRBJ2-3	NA	CASSPRTSGGRGQYF	TGTGCCAGCAGCCCGCGGACTAGCGGGGGTAGGGGGCAGTATTTT
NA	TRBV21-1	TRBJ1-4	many	CASKTSRGSANEKLFF	TGTGCCAGCAAGACGAGTCGGGGATCGGCTAATGAAAAACTGTTTTTT
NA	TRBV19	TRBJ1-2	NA	CASRGGTSSGGYTF	TGTGCCAGTAGAGGAGGAACCAGTAGTGGTGGCTACACCTTC
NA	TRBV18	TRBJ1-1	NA	CASSPNRGPSNRNTEAFF	TGTGCCAGCTCACCAAATAGGGGACCCTCTAATCGGAACACTGAAGCTTTCTTT
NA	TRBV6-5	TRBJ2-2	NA	CASRRSGYTGELFF	TGTGCCAGCAGACGGTCAGGGTACACCGGGGAGCTGTTTTTT
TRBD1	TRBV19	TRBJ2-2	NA	CASSLDRANTGELFF	TGTGCCAGTAGTTTGGACAGGGCGAACACCGGGGAGCTGTTTTTT
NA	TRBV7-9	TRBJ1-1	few	CASSSRARSRGGDTEAFF	TGTGCCAGCAGCTCCCGAGCCCGGTCTCGGGGGGGGGACACTGAAGCTTTCTTT
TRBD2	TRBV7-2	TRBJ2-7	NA	CASSRWRGDAYEQYF	TGTGCCAGCAGCCGGTGGCGGGGGGATGCCTACGAGCAGTACTTC
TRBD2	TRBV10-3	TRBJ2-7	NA	CAIRSSGGAYEQYF	TGTGCCATCAGGTCTAGCGGGGGGGCCTACGAGCAGTACTTC
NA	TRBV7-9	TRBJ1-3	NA	CASSPAQAGSGNTIYF	TGTGCCAGCAGCCCCGCACAAGCGGGCTCTGGAAACACCATATATTTT
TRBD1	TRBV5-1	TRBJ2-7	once	CASSAWTGDIYEQYF	TGCGCCAGCAGCGCCTGGACAGGGGATATATACGAGCAGTACTTC
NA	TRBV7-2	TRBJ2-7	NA	CASSLEWASYEQYF	TGTGCCAGCAGCTTAGAATGGGCATCCTACGAGCAGTACTTC
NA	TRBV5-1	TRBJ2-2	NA	CASSLAPNTGELFF	TGCGCCAGCAGCTTGGCCCCGAACACCGGGGAGCTGTTTTTT
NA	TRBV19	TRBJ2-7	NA	CASSFRAGSYEQYF	TGTGCCAGTAGTTTTAGGGCAGGTTCCTACGAGCAGTACTTC
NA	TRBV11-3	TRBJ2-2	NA	CASSSRGAANTGELFF	TGTGCCAGCAGCTCCCGGGGAGCCGCGAACACCGGGGAGCTGTTTTTT
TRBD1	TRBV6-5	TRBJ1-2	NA	CASSPTGRNGYTF	TGTGCCAGCAGCCCGACAGGGAGGAATGGCTACACCTTC
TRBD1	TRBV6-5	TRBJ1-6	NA	CASSRDRDSPLHF	TGTGCCAGCAGCCGGGACAGGGACTCACCCCTCCACTTT
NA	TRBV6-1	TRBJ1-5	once	CASSDYSLGQPQHF	TGTGCCAGCAGTGATTATTCTCTGGGTCAGCCCCAGCATTTT
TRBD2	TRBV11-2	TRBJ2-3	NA	CASSLDMVAGGPDTQYF	TGTGCCAGCAGCTTAGATATGGTAGCGGGTGGCCCGGATACGCAGTATTTT
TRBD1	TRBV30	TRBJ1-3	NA	CAWRTGRNTIYF	TGTGCCTGGAGGACAGGGAGGAACACCATATATTTT